A selection of T cell receptor beta chains follows, all from one sample in a study of blood T cell repertoires in COVID-19. Some clones are missing from TCRdb's copy, which holds only in-frame ones; the method was immunoSEQ multiplex PCR. This sample has 74,000 or so clones, with around 89% found just once. Sequenced material: peripheral blood. The receptor set was obtained from a man between 50 and 59 years old with acute or convalescent COVID-19. Each CDR3 is given with its conserved first and last residue. The order of the fields is V gene, J gene, D gene, clone size, CDR3 DNA, CDR3 protein. A D gene is named only where the DNA matches it firmly. Rows give clone size only sometimes, using once, few, many, or a class for an expanded clone.

v_gene: TRBV5-1; j_gene: TRBJ2-1; d_gene: TRBD2; abundance: NA; CDR3nt: TGCGCCACACGGTCTAGCGGAACACTTGACGGGAATGAGCAGTTCTTC; CDR3aa: CATRSSGTLDGNEQFF
v_gene: TRBV6-5; j_gene: TRBJ1-1; d_gene: NA; abundance: NA; CDR3nt: TGTGCCAGCAGTTACGCGGGTAGTCGCACTGAAGCTTTCTTT; CDR3aa: CASSYAGSRTEAFF
v_gene: TRBV11-2; j_gene: TRBJ1-1; d_gene: TRBD1; abundance: NA; CDR3nt: TGTGCCAGCAGCCGGGACAGAGAGGCTTTCTTT; CDR3aa: CASSRDREAFF
v_gene: TRBV30; j_gene: TRBJ1-2; d_gene: NA; abundance: few; CDR3nt: TGTGCCTGGAGAATGTTCAGGAATTCGCTCTATGGCTACACCTTC; CDR3aa: CAWRMFRNSLYGYTF
v_gene: TRBV30; j_gene: TRBJ1-2; d_gene: TRBD1; abundance: NA; CDR3nt: TGTGCCTGGAATGTACCGGGACAGGGAAGAGGTGGCTACACCTTC; CDR3aa: CAWNVPGQGRGGYTF
v_gene: TRBV30; j_gene: TRBJ1-2; d_gene: TRBD1; abundance: few; CDR3nt: TGTGCCTTAACCAGGGGGCATGGCTACACCTTC; CDR3aa: CALTRGHGYTF
v_gene: TRBV25-1; j_gene: TRBJ2-5; d_gene: NA; abundance: NA; CDR3nt: TGTGCCAGCAGTGATAAGACAGCCAAAGAGACCCAGTACTTC; CDR3aa: CASSDKTAKETQYF
v_gene: TRBV24-1; j_gene: TRBJ1-5; d_gene: NA; abundance: NA; CDR3nt: TGTGCCACCAGTGATGGACAGCTTTTGGGGCCCCAGCATTTT; CDR3aa: CATSDGQLLGPQHF
v_gene: TRBV28; j_gene: TRBJ2-7; d_gene: NA; abundance: NA; CDR3nt: TGTGCCAGCAGTTCCTACTCGGGTGGGGGGTACGAGCAGTACTTC; CDR3aa: CASSSYSGGGYEQYF
v_gene: TRBV11-2; j_gene: TRBJ1-1; d_gene: NA; abundance: NA; CDR3nt: TGTGCCAGCAGCTCCCCTAGGACCACAGACAGGGAAGCTTTCTTT; CDR3aa: CASSSPRTTDREAFF
v_gene: TRBV19; j_gene: TRBJ2-3; d_gene: NA; abundance: few; CDR3nt: TGTGCCAGTTCTACACTAAAGACAGATACGCAGTATTTT; CDR3aa: CASSTLKTDTQYF
v_gene: TRBV18; j_gene: TRBJ1-1; d_gene: NA; abundance: NA; CDR3nt: TGTGCCAGCTCCAGGGGTAGTGAAACTGAAGCTTTCTTT; CDR3aa: CASSRGSETEAFF
v_gene: TRBV15; j_gene: TRBJ2-1; d_gene: TRBD2; abundance: NA; CDR3nt: TGTGCCACCAGCAGAGTAGCGGGACCCGGTTTCTTC; CDR3aa: CATSRVAGPGFF
v_gene: TRBV27; j_gene: TRBJ1-2; d_gene: TRBD1; abundance: NA; CDR3nt: TGTGCCAGCAGGAGGGACAGGTATGCTCTTAGCAGCTACACCTTC; CDR3aa: CASRRDRYALSSYTF
v_gene: TRBV13; j_gene: TRBJ2-7; d_gene: NA; abundance: NA; CDR3nt: TGTGCCAGCAGTCTCTTATCCGAGCAGTACTTC; CDR3aa: CASSLLSEQYF
v_gene: TRBV27; j_gene: TRBJ2-3; d_gene: TRBD2; abundance: NA; CDR3nt: TGTGCCAGCAAAGTCCCGGGACGTGAGCGGGGGAACACAGATACGCAGTATTTT; CDR3aa: CASKVPGRERGNTDTQYF
v_gene: TRBV4-2; j_gene: TRBJ2-3; d_gene: TRBD1; abundance: NA; CDR3nt: TGTGCCAGCAGCCAAGAAGGGACAGGGGGCTTTGGAGATACGCAGTATTTT; CDR3aa: CASSQEGTGGFGDTQYF
v_gene: TRBV30; j_gene: TRBJ1-3; d_gene: NA; abundance: NA; CDR3nt: TGTGCCTGGAGCAGGGGTTCTGGAAACACCATATATTTT; CDR3aa: CAWSRGSGNTIYF
v_gene: TRBV6-6; j_gene: TRBJ2-7; d_gene: TRBD1; abundance: NA; CDR3nt: TGTGCCACCGGGACAGGGTATTTCTACGAGCAGTACTTC; CDR3aa: CATGTGYFYEQYF
v_gene: TRBV6-1; j_gene: TRBJ2-7; d_gene: NA; abundance: NA; CDR3nt: TGTGCCAGCAGTGAAGCTTCGGAGTACGAGCAGTACTTC; CDR3aa: CASSEASEYEQYF
v_gene: TRBV9; j_gene: TRBJ2-5; d_gene: TRBD1; abundance: NA; CDR3nt: TGTGCCAGCAGCCCTACACCGGGACAGGGAGGAGAGACCCAGTACTTC; CDR3aa: CASSPTPGQGGETQYF
v_gene: TRBV29-1; j_gene: TRBJ2-6; d_gene: TRBD1; abundance: NA; CDR3nt: TGCAGCGTTGGTTCGTGGGACAGGATCTCTGGGGCCAACGTCCTGACTTTC; CDR3aa: CSVGSWDRISGANVLTF
v_gene: TRBV10-2; j_gene: TRBJ2-7; d_gene: TRBD2; abundance: NA; CDR3nt: TGCGCCAGCAGAGAAGGGACTAGCGGCACCTACGAGCAGTACTTC; CDR3aa: CASREGTSGTYEQYF
v_gene: TRBV6-5; j_gene: TRBJ1-1; d_gene: TRBD1; abundance: NA; CDR3nt: TGTGCCAGCAAAGGACAGGATACGAACACTGAAGCTTTCTTT; CDR3aa: CASKGQDTNTEAFF
v_gene: TRBV9; j_gene: TRBJ2-5; d_gene: TRBD2; abundance: NA; CDR3nt: TGTGCCAGCAGCGTAGGGTTAGCGGGAGACCAAGAGACCCAGTACTTC; CDR3aa: CASSVGLAGDQETQYF
v_gene: TRBV7-2; j_gene: TRBJ1-1; d_gene: NA; abundance: NA; CDR3nt: TGTGCCAGCAGCTTATGGCTGGCAACCGAAACTGAAGCTTTCTTT; CDR3aa: CASSLWLATETEAFF
v_gene: TRBV4-2; j_gene: TRBJ1-1; d_gene: TRBD1; abundance: NA; CDR3nt: TGTGCCAGCAGCCAAGTTCGACAGGGGGCGGACACTGAAGCTTTCTTT; CDR3aa: CASSQVRQGADTEAFF
v_gene: TRBV18; j_gene: TRBJ2-3; d_gene: NA; abundance: NA; CDR3nt: TGTGCCAGCTCACGGGTCGGGAGCACAGATACGCAGTATTTT; CDR3aa: CASSRVGSTDTQYF
v_gene: TRBV11-3; j_gene: TRBJ2-1; d_gene: TRBD1; abundance: once; CDR3nt: TGTGCCAGCAGCCGGACAGGGGGCATCTACAATGAGCAGTTCTTC; CDR3aa: CASSRTGGIYNEQFF
v_gene: TRBV28; j_gene: TRBJ1-2; d_gene: TRBD1; abundance: NA; CDR3nt: TGTGCCATCAACCCAGGGGGGCGGGGCTACACCTTC; CDR3aa: CAINPGGRGYTF
v_gene: TRBV19; j_gene: TRBJ2-6; d_gene: NA; abundance: NA; CDR3nt: TGTGCCAGTAGTATGGGCAGGGGATCTGGGGCCAACGTCCTGACTTTC; CDR3aa: CASSMGRGSGANVLTF
v_gene: TRBV11-3; j_gene: TRBJ2-1; d_gene: NA; abundance: once; CDR3nt: TGTGCCAGCAGCCCCCTGGCGGGTACGGAGGGCCCGGAGCAGTTCTTC; CDR3aa: CASSPLAGTEGPEQFF
v_gene: TRBV12-1; j_gene: TRBJ1-6; d_gene: NA; abundance: NA; CDR3nt: TGTGCCAGCAGCTTTGTACGCTGGGGGCGACAGTTCCCCGGTGATAATAATTCACCCCTCCACTTT; CDR3aa: CASSFVRWGRQFPGDNNSPLHF
v_gene: TRBV19; j_gene: TRBJ1-5; d_gene: NA; abundance: once; CDR3nt: TGTGCCAGTAGTATAGGAGTCAATCAGCCCCAGCATTTT; CDR3aa: CASSIGVNQPQHF
v_gene: TRBV11-3; j_gene: TRBJ2-1; d_gene: NA; abundance: NA; CDR3nt: TGTGCCAGCACCCACAGGGATAACTCCTACAATGAGCAGTTCTTC; CDR3aa: CASTHRDNSYNEQFF
v_gene: TRBV6-5; j_gene: TRBJ1-6; d_gene: NA; abundance: NA; CDR3nt: TGTGCCAGCAGTCGGGAGAGGAATTCACCCCTCCACTTT; CDR3aa: CASSRERNSPLHF
v_gene: TRBV6-2/TRBV6-3; j_gene: TRBJ2-1; d_gene: TRBD2; abundance: NA; CDR3nt: TGTGCCAGCAGTCCCCTCCTAGCGGGAGGCCTCTCCTACAATGAGCAGTTCTTC; CDR3aa: CASSPLLAGGLSYNEQFF
v_gene: TRBV11-2; j_gene: TRBJ1-6; d_gene: NA; abundance: NA; CDR3nt: TGTGCCAGCAGCGGTGGAGCGTTCTATAATTCACCCCTCCACTTT; CDR3aa: CASSGGAFYNSPLHF
v_gene: TRBV9; j_gene: TRBJ1-4; d_gene: TRBD1; abundance: NA; CDR3nt: TGTGCCAGCAGCCCGCGACAGGGGAATGAAAAACTGTTTTTT; CDR3aa: CASSPRQGNEKLFF
v_gene: TRBV11-3; j_gene: TRBJ2-3; d_gene: TRBD2; abundance: NA; CDR3nt: TGTGCCAGCAGCTTAGGGGCTACTAGCGGCACAGATACGCAGTATTTT; CDR3aa: CASSLGATSGTDTQYF
v_gene: TRBV29-1; j_gene: TRBJ2-2; d_gene: NA; abundance: NA; CDR3nt: TGCAGCGTTGGAGACTACGGGACCGGGGAGCTGTTTTTT; CDR3aa: CSVGDYGTGELFF
v_gene: TRBV4-1; j_gene: TRBJ1-6; d_gene: NA; abundance: NA; CDR3nt: TGCGCCAGCAGCCCCTCGCCCAGAGGGGGATCCTATAATTCACCCCTCCACTTT; CDR3aa: CASSPSPRGGSYNSPLHF
v_gene: TRBV29-1; j_gene: TRBJ2-4; d_gene: NA; abundance: NA; CDR3nt: TGCAGCGTTGTTGAGGGAGTAGCCAAAAACATTCAGTACTTC; CDR3aa: CSVVEGVAKNIQYF
v_gene: TRBV7-3; j_gene: TRBJ2-3; d_gene: TRBD2; abundance: NA; CDR3nt: TGTGCCAGCAGCTTAGGTAGCGGGACGAGGGATACGCAGTATTTT; CDR3aa: CASSLGSGTRDTQYF
v_gene: TRBV19; j_gene: TRBJ1-2; d_gene: TRBD1; abundance: NA; CDR3nt: TGTGCCAGTAGTGGACAGGGGGGGACCTATGGCTACACCTTC; CDR3aa: CASSGQGGTYGYTF
v_gene: TRBV19; j_gene: TRBJ1-1; d_gene: TRBD1; abundance: NA; CDR3nt: TGTGCCAGGAGGGGAGGTGGGACAGGGGAATGGGACACTGAAGCTTTCTTT; CDR3aa: CARRGGGTGEWDTEAFF
v_gene: TRBV7-9; j_gene: TRBJ2-5; d_gene: NA; abundance: NA; CDR3nt: TGTGCCAGCAGCCCCGGGGAGCCGCGGGAGACCCAGTACTTC; CDR3aa: CASSPGEPRETQYF
v_gene: TRBV5-1; j_gene: TRBJ2-1; d_gene: TRBD2; abundance: NA; CDR3nt: TGCGCCAGCAGCTTGGAACCTAGCGGGGGCAATGAGCAGTTCTTC; CDR3aa: CASSLEPSGGNEQFF
v_gene: TRBV24-1; j_gene: TRBJ1-2; d_gene: NA; abundance: once; CDR3nt: TGTGCCACCAGTGACCACCTATGGGGCTACACCTTC; CDR3aa: CATSDHLWGYTF
v_gene: TRBV7-9; j_gene: TRBJ2-3; d_gene: TRBD2; abundance: NA; CDR3nt: TGTGCCAGCAGCCTTGTTTCCGGGAGGGCAGATACGCAGTATTTT; CDR3aa: CASSLVSGRADTQYF
v_gene: TRBV18; j_gene: TRBJ2-1; d_gene: TRBD1; abundance: NA; CDR3nt: TGTGCCAGCTCACTTGGGACAGGGGGCTACAATGAGCAGTTCTTC; CDR3aa: CASSLGTGGYNEQFF
v_gene: TRBV19; j_gene: TRBJ2-6; d_gene: NA; abundance: NA; CDR3nt: TGTGCCAGTAGACCCCCCTCAGGGAAACCTACTTCTGGGGCCAACGTCCTGACTTTC; CDR3aa: CASRPPSGKPTSGANVLTF
v_gene: TRBV24-1; j_gene: TRBJ2-3; d_gene: TRBD1; abundance: NA; CDR3nt: TGTGCCACCAGTGATCCGGGACAGGGGGCCATCACAGATACGCAGTATTTT; CDR3aa: CATSDPGQGAITDTQYF